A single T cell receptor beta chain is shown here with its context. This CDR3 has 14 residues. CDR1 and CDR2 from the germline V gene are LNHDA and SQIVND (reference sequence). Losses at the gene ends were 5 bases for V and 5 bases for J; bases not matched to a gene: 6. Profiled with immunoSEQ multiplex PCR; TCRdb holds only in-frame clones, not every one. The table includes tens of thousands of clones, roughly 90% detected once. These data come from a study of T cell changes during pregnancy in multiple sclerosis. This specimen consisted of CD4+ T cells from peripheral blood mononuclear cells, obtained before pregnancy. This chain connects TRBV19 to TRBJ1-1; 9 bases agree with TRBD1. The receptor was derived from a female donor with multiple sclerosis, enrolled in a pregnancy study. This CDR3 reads CASSLDRGGTEAFF. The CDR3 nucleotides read TGTGCCAGTAGTCTGGACAGGGGAGGGACTGAAGCTTTCTTT.